Here is one TCR beta chain with its context. What it binds is unknown. Sequencing used immunoSEQ multiplex PCR; TCRdb keeps in-frame clones, though not all of them. Of around 1,900,000 clones listed, around 95% were seen once; the top ten hold around 1.8%. The sample belongs to a study of shared clonotypes between healthy human individuals. As for the study in general: The composition of the donors was a couple of women and a few men aged 18 to 49. Per donor, three plates held CD4 naive cells, three held CD4 memory, two held CD8 naive and one held CD8 memory. Study-wide results and limits: Clonotype sharing across a few donors was observed for 4.5% to 6.5% of naive CD4 clonotypes.

CDR3 length equals 14 residues. Trimming took off 2 bases at V and 8 bases at J, with 10 bases between the two ends. Germline CDR1 is SNHLY and CDR2 is FYNNEI. CD45RO-negative cells were positively selected for CCR7, leaving out terminally differentiated effector memory CD45RA+ cells. The source material was naive CD8+ T cells from PBMCs. This sequence was found in a man aged 18 to 30 in good health. Some clones in this sample may be carry-over from other donors' samples. This chain uses TRBV2 with TRBJ2-6; D is ambiguous. The DNA for the CDR3 is TGTGCCAGCAGTGAACCCGTAGGCTCCAACGTCCTGACTTTC. This encodes CASSEPVGSNVLTF.